Included here is one T cell receptor (beta chain) sequence, with context. The CDR3 is made up of 17 amino acids. V lost 3 bases to trimming and J lost 5 bases; unmatched junction nucleotides: 10. Germline loops: CDR1 MNHEY, CDR2 SMNVEV (reference sequence). This sample is drawn from a study of blood T cell repertoires in COVID-19. Across the study: COVID-19 samples from acute and convalescent phases originated in the United States, Italy and Spain. PBMCs, B-cell-depleted T cells, or T cells were the source of the cDNA or gDNA that made up the material.

Per the study methods: Scientists estimated how many nucleated cells there were by amplifying reference gene primers. Clones were read by immunoSEQ multiplex PCR, and TCRdb kept only the in-frame ones, dropping some. That table furnishes V, J and clone size, whereas the DNA furnished D and trimming. Of roughly 150,000 clones listed, 75% to 90% are singletons. The sample taken for sequencing was peripheral blood. This clonotype was obtained from a man older than 75 with acute or convalescent COVID-19. The J gene is TRBJ1-6, the V gene TRBV27; 7 nucleotides line up with TRBD1. The CDR3, as DNA: TGTGCCAGCAGTTTCTCCGGGAGGGGGCAGGATAATTCACCCCTCCACTTT. It translates to CASSFSGRGQDNSPLHF.